Detailed here is one T cell receptor beta chain. Antigen unknown. Generated by immunoSEQ multiplex PCR, the TCRdb table keeps only in-frame clones and is missing some. Among over 45,000 clones listed, around 90% were seen once. The CDR3 is made up of 13 amino acids. Trimming cost V 0 bases and J 7 bases, with 10 bases left between them. CDR1 is SEHNR, CDR2 FQNEAQ, per germline (reference sequence). This sample stems from a study of T cells in localized non-small cell lung cancer. General observations from the study: Maximal T cell clonality occurred in uninvolved adjacent lung, with tumor ranking below it. Tumor samples were not multi-region, leaving intratumor heterogeneity unexcluded.

Sequences were derived from peripheral blood, sampled before any cancer treatment. The TCR sequence derives from a man aged 40-75 years with stage I squamous cell lung carcinoma. The J gene is TRBJ2-7, the V gene TRBV7-9; a possible D gene is TRBD2 (6 bases). The CDR3 bases are TGTGCCAGCAGCTTAGCCGGGGGACGGGAGCAGTACTTC. This gives the protein CASSLAGGREQYF.